Reported below is one T cell receptor (beta chain). The antigen is unknown. The entry originates in a study of shared clonotypes between healthy human individuals. In the original processing: For the immunoSEQ data, sequences were junction-only without quality scores, so filtering differed. Clones were read by immunoSEQ multiplex PCR, and TCRdb kept only the in-frame ones, dropping some. V and J calls and clone size are those listed in that table; D and trimming were worked out from the DNA. The table has around 700,000 clones, about 90% seen once. Study-level points and caveats: Shared clonotypes: about 5.3% naive CD4, 3.5% to 4% naive CD8, about 2.5% memory CD4, about 0.4% memory CD8. Among donors, sharing of clonotypes was expected to be affected by sequencing depth.

Naive CD8 cells lacked CD45RO and underwent positive selection for CCR7, leaving out terminally differentiated effector memory CD45RA+ cells. The V segment lost 4 bases and the J segment 6 bases; nucleotides outside the gene matches: 5. Per the germline V gene, CDR1 is SQVTM and CDR2 is ANQGSEA. The CDR3 covers 13 residues. The clonotype originates from a young man in good health. The sequencing input was naive CD8+ T cells sorted from blood. This sequence joins TRBV29-1 and TRBJ2-1, with TRBD2 identical over 8 bases. CDR3 residues: CSVALAGPNEQFF. As DNA, the CDR3 is TGCAGCGTTGCCCTAGCGGGTCCCAATGAGCAGTTCTTC.